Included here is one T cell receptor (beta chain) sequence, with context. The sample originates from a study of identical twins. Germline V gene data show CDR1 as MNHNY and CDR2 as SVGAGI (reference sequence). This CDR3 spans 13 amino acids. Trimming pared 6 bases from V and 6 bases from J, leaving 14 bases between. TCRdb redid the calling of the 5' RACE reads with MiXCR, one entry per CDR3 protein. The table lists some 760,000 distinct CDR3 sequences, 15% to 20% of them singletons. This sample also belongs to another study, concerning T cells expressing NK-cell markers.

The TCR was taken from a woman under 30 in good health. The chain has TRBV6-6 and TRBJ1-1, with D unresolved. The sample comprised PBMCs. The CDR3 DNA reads TGTGCCAGCAGACCCTCGGGAGTGCCTGAAGCTTTCTTT. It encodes CASRPSGVPEAFF.